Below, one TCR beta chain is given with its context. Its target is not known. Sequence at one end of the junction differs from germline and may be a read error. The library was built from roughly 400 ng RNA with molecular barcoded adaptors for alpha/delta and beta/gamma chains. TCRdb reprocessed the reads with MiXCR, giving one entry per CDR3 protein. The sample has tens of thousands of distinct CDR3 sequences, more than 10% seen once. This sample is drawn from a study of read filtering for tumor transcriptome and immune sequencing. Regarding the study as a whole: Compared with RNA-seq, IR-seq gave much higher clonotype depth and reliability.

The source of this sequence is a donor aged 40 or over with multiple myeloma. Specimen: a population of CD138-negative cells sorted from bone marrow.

The CDR3: CASSYGHDTEAFF. As DNA, the CDR3 is TGTGCCAGCAGTTACGGACACGACACTGAGGCTTTCTTT. The chain is built from TRBV12-3 or TRBV12-4 and TRBJ1-1, with D possibly matching TRBD1 (5 bases). The CDR3 consists of 13 residues.